The 23 T cell receptor beta chains given below trace back to one sample, sequenced in a study of graft-versus-host responses after intestinal transplantation. Data came from immunoSEQ multiplex PCR; TCRdb stores just in-frame clones and leaves some out. Among approximately 70,000 clones, over 85% were seen once, and the ten largest hold 6.5% to 8.5%. This material consisted of bone marrow, taken 700 to 850 days after intestinal transplantation. These receptors were collected from a human patient who received an intestinal transplant, so some T cells may come from the graft donor.

The rearrangement links TRBV10-2 to TRBJ1-5; the D gene is possibly TRBD1 (6 bases). Germline values: CDR1 WSHSY, CDR2 SAAADI. V lost 6 bases and J 7 bases, leaving 10 bases between the germline ends. The CDR3 consists of 12 residues. This CDR3 reads CASRGGRQPQHF. The CDR3 DNA is TGCGCCAGCAGGGGGGGGCGACAGCCCCAGCATTTT.

The rearrangement links TRBV10-2 to TRBJ2-1, with 9 bases lining up with TRBD1. The germline gives CDR1 WSHSY, CDR2 SAAADI. The CDR3 runs to 13 residues. V lost 8 bases to trimming and J lost 6 bases; unmatched junction nucleotides: 5. CDR3 loop: CASGDRAPNEQFF. The CDR3 nucleotides are TGCGCCAGCGGGGACAGGGCCCCCAATGAGCAGTTCTTC.

The V call is TRBV7-9, the J call TRBJ2-5, with D perhaps TRBD2 (6 bases). V lost 2 bases, J lost 2 bases, and 9 bases lay in between. CDR1 and CDR2 (germline): SEHNR, FQNEAQ (reference sequence). The CDR3 consists of 14 residues. Here the CDR3 reads CASSLTGGQETQYF. CDR3 in DNA: TGTGCCAGCAGCTTAACCGGGGGACAAGAGACCCAGTACTTC. The entire variable domain, with the rest obtained from reference TRBV7-9 and TRBJ2-5, is as follows: DTGVSQNPRHKITKRGQNVTFRCDPISEHNRLYWYRQTLGQGPEFLTYFQNEAQLEKSRLLSDRFSAERPKGSFSTLEIQRTEQGDSAMYLCASSLTGGQETQYFGPGTRLLVL.

CDR3 in amino acids: CASSESGDSTDTQYF. CDR3 DNA sequence: TGCGCCAGCAGTGAATCGGGGGATAGCACAGATACGCAGTATTTT. The chain uses TRBV10-1 and TRBJ2-3; D may be TRBD2 (6 bases). Trimming took off 3 bases at V and 0 bases at J, with 10 bases between the two ends. Germline loops: CDR1 WNHNN, CDR2 SYGVQD (reference sequence). The CDR3 runs to 15 residues.

The chain joins TRBV10-3 to TRBJ2-2; the D gene is possibly TRBD2 (5 bases). The CDR3 sequence is 17 residues long. The V end lost 2 bases, the J end lost 1 base, and 14 bases lay between the germline ends. In germline, CDR1 is ENHRY, CDR2 SYGVKD. CDR3 sequence: CAISEAGGLGNTGELFF. The CDR3 DNA reads TGTGCCATCAGTGAGGCTGGCGGGCTAGGGAACACCGGGGAGCTGTTTTTT.

The V call is TRBV28, the J call TRBJ2-1, with D possibly being TRBD1 or TRBD2 (5 bases each). In germline, CDR1 is MDHEN, CDR2 SYDVKM. Between the trimmed V and J ends, which lost 8 bases and 12 bases, there was a span of 17 bases. The CDR3 loop spans 12 amino acids. CDR3 DNA sequence: TGTGCCAGCGATGAGGGTCTGGGACGGCAGTTCTTC. Protein sequence: CASDEGLGRQFF. The full variable domain, with the rest looked up from reference TRBV28 and TRBJ2-1, is DVKVTQSSRYLVKRTGEKVFLECVQDMDHENMFWYRQDPGLGLRLIYFSYDVKMKEKGDIPEGYSVSREKKERFSLILESASTNQTSMYLCASDEGLGRQFFGPGTRLTVL.

The chain has TRBV18 and TRBJ1-5; no definite D call. CDR1 KGHSH and CDR2 LQKENI come from the germline V gene. Trimming took off 8 bases at V and 3 bases at J, with 11 bases between the two ends. The CDR3 extends over 13 amino acids. CDR3 sequence: CASDRGDNQPQHF. As DNA, the CDR3 is TGTGCCAGCGATCGGGGAGACAATCAGCCCCAGCATTTT.

J is TRBJ2-1 and V is TRBV9; TRBD2 agrees at 8 bases. The CDR3 is 16 residues long. Germline V gives CDR1 SGDLS, CDR2 YYNGEE. V shed 1 base and J 4 bases; nucleotides not matched to a gene: 7. The CDR3 coding sequence is TGTGCCAGCAGCGTACCCGAGCGGGGGAAATACAATGAGCAGTTCTTC. Amino acid sequence: CASSVPERGKYNEQFF.

The chain combines TRBV30 with TRBJ1-2; 8 positions agree with TRBD1. The CDR3 runs 12 residues. V was clipped by 2 bases and J by 4 bases; unmatched bases: 0. Germline values: CDR1 GTSNPN, CDR2 SVGIG (reference sequence). CDR3 protein: CAWSTGGYGYTF. The CDR3 nucleotides are TGTGCCTGGAGTACAGGGGGCTATGGCTACACCTTC.

The J gene is TRBJ2-7, the V gene TRBV5-6; no firm D call. There are 11 residues in the CDR3. Per the germline V gene, CDR1 is SGHDT and CDR2 is YYEEEE. The V gene lost 5 bases and the J gene lost 3 bases, with 6 bases spanning the gap. For the CDR3, the DNA is TGTGCCAGCAGGAGAGGCTACGAGCAGTACTTC. The encoded protein is CASRRGYEQYF.

The rearrangement links TRBV12-5 to TRBJ2-2; weak D call: TRBD1 (6 bases). The CDR3 runs 15 residues. The germline V gene has CDR1 LGHNT and CDR2 FRNRAP. The V end lost 4 bases, the J end lost 4 bases, and 13 bases lay between the germline ends. The CDR3 is CASGSLDSITGELFF. In DNA form, the CDR3 reads TGTGCTAGTGGTTCCCTGGACAGCATCACCGGGGAGCTGTTTTTT.

The chain couples TRBV5-1 to TRBJ2-5; the match to TRBD1 covers 7 bases. CDR1 is SGHRS and CDR2 is YFSETQ in the germline V gene. V was pared by 4 bases and J by 5 bases, with 11 bases of the junction left unmatched. The CDR3 loop spans 15 amino acids. The CDR3 nucleotides are TGCGCCAGCAGCCGAAGCCTACAGGGGTACGAGACCCAGTACTTC. Amino acids: CASSRSLQGYETQYF. The entire variable domain, with the rest obtained from reference TRBV5-1 and TRBJ2-5, is as follows: KAGVTQTPRYLIKTRGQQVTLSCSPISGHRSVSWYQQTPGQGLQFLFEYFSETQRNKGNFPGRFSGRQFSNSRSEMNVSTLELGDSALYLCASSRSLQGYETQYFGPGTRLLVL.

This sequence joins TRBV10-2 and TRBJ2-7; D is unclear. The germline CDR1 and CDR2 sequences are WSHSY and SAAADI. CDR3 length: 13 amino acids. Deletions cut 7 bases from V and 4 bases from J, with 14 bases between. This chain's CDR3 is CASTPPDAYEQYF. DNA for the CDR3: TGCGCCAGCACTCCCCCCGACGCTTACGAGCAGTACTTC.

The chain uses TRBV29-1 and TRBJ2-5; D is uncertain. The germline V gene has CDR1 SQVTM and CDR2 ANQGSEA. V lost 3 bases and J 5 bases, leaving 7 bases between the germline ends. This CDR3 is built from 11 residues. The CDR3 sequence: CSVDEAETQYF. The DNA of the CDR3 is TGCAGCGTTGATGAAGCGGAGACCCAGTACTTC. The full variable domain, rest sourced from reference TRBV29-1 and TRBJ2-5, is SAVISQKPSRDICQRGTSLTIQCQVDSQVTMMFWYRQQPGQSLTLIATANQGSEATYESGFVIDKFPISRPNLTFSTLTVSNMSPEDSSIYLCSVDEAETQYFGPGTRLLVL.

The J gene is TRBJ1-2, the V gene TRBV6-6; 7 nucleotides match TRBD1. Germline CDR1 is MNHNY and CDR2 is SVGAGI (reference sequence). Unmatched junction bases numbered 7, after V lost 4 bases and J lost 5 bases. The CDR3 runs 14 residues. The DNA for the CDR3 is TGTGCCAGCAGTTCAATTGTACAGGGGTATGGCTACACCTTC. Translation gives CASSSIVQGYGYTF.

This chain joins TRBV29-1 and TRBJ2-3; D is uncertain. The CDR3 length is 11 residues. Between the trimmed V and J ends, which lost 1 base and 6 bases, there was a span of 5 bases. In germline, CDR1 is SQVTM, CDR2 ANQGSEA. The DNA of the CDR3 is TGCAGCGTTGAAGCTGGGGATACGCAGTATTTT. It yields the protein CSVEAGDTQYF.

The J gene is TRBJ2-7, the V gene TRBV4-1; D unclear. The CDR3 length is 15 residues. V lost 0 bases and J lost 3, with 12 bases in between. Germline V lookup: CDR1 MGHRA, CDR2 YSYEKL. The CDR3 sequence: CASSQDNLGDYEQYF. CDR3 bases: TGCGCCAGCAGCCAAGATAATCTGGGTGACTACGAGCAGTACTTC.

V gene TRBV5-1 combines with J gene TRBJ2-1; 9 bases align to TRBD2. The ends lost 4 bases at V and 1 base at J; junction bases unmatched: 9. The CDR3 is 17 amino acids. Germline V CDR1 and CDR2: SGHRS, YFSETQ. CDR3 coding DNA: TGCGCCAGCAGCCCGGAACCGGGACTAGCATCCTACAATGAGCAGTTCTTC. Translated: CASSPEPGLASYNEQFF.

V gene TRBV5-1 combines with J gene TRBJ1-3, with TRBD1 identical over 9 bases. Germline CDR1 is SGHRS and CDR2 is YFSETQ. J lost 2 bases, V lost 4 bases, and 10 bases had no gene match. The CDR3 covers 17 residues. The DNA of the CDR3 is TGCGCCAGCAGCCCGCTACAGGGGGCTTCAGCTGGAAACACCATATATTTT. Its translation is CASSPLQGASAGNTIYF.

CDR3 sequence (DNA): TGTGCCAGCAGTCAAGTCGGCGGCACGCAGTATTTT. Its translation: CASSQVGGTQYF. The chain links TRBV28 to TRBJ2-3; D remains unclear. Trimming left V 5 bases short and J 9 bases short, with 12 bases between. The CDR3 is 12 amino acids. The germline V gene encodes CDR1 MDHEN and CDR2 SYDVKM.

The chain joins TRBV6-1 to TRBJ1-5; 8 bases align to TRBD1. The V gene's germline CDR1 is MNHNS and CDR2 SASEGT. The CDR3 is 15 amino acids. Unmatched junction bases numbered 4, after V lost 6 bases and J lost 0 bases. The CDR3: CASRRDRFSNQPQHF. The CDR3 region has the DNA TGTGCCAGCAGGAGGGACAGGTTTAGCAATCAGCCCCAGCATTTT.

The gene calls are TRBV5-1 and TRBJ2-3, with a tentative D call TRBD1 (6 bases). Germline V CDR1 and CDR2: SGHRS, YFSETQ. Trimming removed 1 base from V and 0 bases from J, with 15 bases in between. CDR3 size: 17 residues. In DNA form, the CDR3 reads TGCGCCAGCAGCTTGCGAAGGGGGTTCCCTAGCACAGATACGCAGTATTTT. Translation gives CASSLRRGFPSTDTQYF.

The J gene is TRBJ1-1, the V gene TRBV5-4, with no clear D. Germline loops: CDR1 SGHNT, CDR2 YYREEE (reference sequence). The CDR3 has 14 amino acids. Deletions cut 3 bases from V and 1 base from J, with 10 bases between. The CDR3 DNA follows: TGTGCCAGCAGCTCCGTAGTTCAGAACACTGAAGCTTTCTTT. Amino acids: CASSSVVQNTEAFF.